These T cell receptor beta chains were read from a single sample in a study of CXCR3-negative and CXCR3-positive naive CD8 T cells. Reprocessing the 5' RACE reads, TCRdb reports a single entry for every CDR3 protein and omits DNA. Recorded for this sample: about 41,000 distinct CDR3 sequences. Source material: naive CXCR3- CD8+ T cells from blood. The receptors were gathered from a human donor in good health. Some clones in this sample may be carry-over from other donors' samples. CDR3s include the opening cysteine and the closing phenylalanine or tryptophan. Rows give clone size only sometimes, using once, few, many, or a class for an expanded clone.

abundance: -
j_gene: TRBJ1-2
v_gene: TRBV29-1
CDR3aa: CSVALQSTNYGYTF

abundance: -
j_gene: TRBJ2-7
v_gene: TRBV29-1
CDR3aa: CSVAGGARAYEQYF

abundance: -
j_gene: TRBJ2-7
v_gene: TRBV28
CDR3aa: CASSLISSPSYEQYF

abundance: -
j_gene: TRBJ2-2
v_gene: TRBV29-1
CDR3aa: CSVVGSGNTGELFF

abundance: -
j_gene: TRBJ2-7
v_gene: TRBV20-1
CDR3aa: CSAPLLSSYEQYF

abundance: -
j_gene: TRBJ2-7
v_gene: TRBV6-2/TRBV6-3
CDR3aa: CASSYLPGYEQYF

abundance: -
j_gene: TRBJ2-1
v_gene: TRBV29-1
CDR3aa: CSVEDRGMDNEQFF

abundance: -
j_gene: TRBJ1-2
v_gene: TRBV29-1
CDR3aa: CSVVGDDNPVNYGYTF

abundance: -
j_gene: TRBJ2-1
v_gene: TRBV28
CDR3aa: CASSLPGRYNEQFF

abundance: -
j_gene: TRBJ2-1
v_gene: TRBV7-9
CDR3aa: CASSFRVTYNEQFF

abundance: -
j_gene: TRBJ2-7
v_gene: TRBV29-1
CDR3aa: CSVAGDSYEQYF

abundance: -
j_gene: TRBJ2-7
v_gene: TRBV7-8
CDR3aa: CASSLYRDEQYF

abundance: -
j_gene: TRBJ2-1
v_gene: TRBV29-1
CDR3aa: CSGPRMGWKPDEQFF

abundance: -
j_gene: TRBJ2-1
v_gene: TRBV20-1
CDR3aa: CSARTSGASYNEQFF

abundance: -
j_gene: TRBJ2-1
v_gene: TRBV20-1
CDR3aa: CSARVWAEGGTYNEQFF

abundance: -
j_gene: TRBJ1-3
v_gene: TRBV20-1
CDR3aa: CSAILPSSGNTIYF

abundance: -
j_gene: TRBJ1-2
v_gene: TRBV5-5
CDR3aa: CASSLESGTPGRGYNF

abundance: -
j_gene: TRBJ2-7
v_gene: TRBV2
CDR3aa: CASRSGTGAIYEQYF

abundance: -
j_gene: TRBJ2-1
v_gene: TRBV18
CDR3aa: CASSPGPAGDGEQFF

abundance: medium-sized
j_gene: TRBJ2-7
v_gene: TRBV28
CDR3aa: CASTWGTNYEQYF

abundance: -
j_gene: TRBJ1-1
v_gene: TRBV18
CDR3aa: CASSSPPVGRTEAFF